This T cell receptor beta chain was documented in a study of blood T cells in healthy people across ages. This clonotype occurred a few times. The antigen remains undetermined. The V gene lost 8 bases and the J gene lost 5 bases, with 1 base spanning the gap. Looked up from germline, CDR1 is SGHTA and CDR2 is FQGNSA. The CDR3 extends over 8 amino acids. Findings and caveats of the study: Naive CD4+ cell counts and diversity both ran higher in long-lived than in aged donors.

Primers used in a second PCR of roughly 6 to 11 cycles were a sample-barcoded 5' primer and a J-beta primer mix. TCRdb itself ran the 5' RACE reads through MiXCR, one entry per CDR3 protein. Of some 930,000 distinct CDR3 sequences in the sample, approximately 32% were seen once. Every sample yielded at least 6.5 million isolated PBMCs. The same data also contributed to another study, on T cells of mothers and their children.

This sequence joins TRBV7-2 and TRBJ2-7; D uncertain. The receptor was isolated from a woman aged 40 to 55 in good health. Source material: blood. CDR3 sequence reads: CASHEQYF. In nucleotides, the CDR3 is TGTGCCAGCCACGAGCAGTACTTC.